The rows below give T cell receptor beta chains drawn from one sample of a study of blood T cell repertoires in COVID-19. Measured with immunoSEQ multiplex PCR; TCRdb has only the in-frame clones, and not every one. The sample consists of roughly 160,000 clones, roughly 88% of them appearing once. Sequenced: peripheral blood. These receptors were collected from a woman aged 55-70 years with acute or convalescent COVID-19. CDR3s include the opening cysteine and the closing phenylalanine or tryptophan. D genes are given only for firm matches. Some rows mark clone size as missing; the rest say once, few, many or name a class of expanded clone.

. | TRBJ1-6 | few | TRBV7-2 | CASSLTHITGSNSPLHF | TGTGCCAGCAGCTTAACCCATATCACAGGGTCAAATTCACCCCTCCACTTT
. | TRBJ2-7 | . | TRBV18 | CASSHSLNYEQYF | TGTGCCAGCTCACACTCCCTGAACTACGAGCAGTACTTC
TRBD1 | TRBJ1-1 | . | TRBV6-1 | CASSELTGGEAFF | TGTGCCAGCAGTGAGTTGACAGGGGGTGAAGCTTTCTTT
TRBD1 | TRBJ1-4 | . | TRBV12-3/TRBV12-4 | CASSRGSAEKLFF | TGTGCCAGCAGCAGGGGGTCTGCTGAAAAACTGTTTTTT
TRBD1 | TRBJ2-1 | . | TRBV6-5 | CASSYWGQGARNEQFF | TGTGCCAGCAGTTACTGGGGACAGGGGGCTAGAAATGAGCAGTTCTTC
. | TRBJ2-7 | . | TRBV10-2 | CATTGGVSYEQYF | TGCGCCACCACAGGGGGGGTCTCCTACGAGCAGTACTTC
TRBD1 | TRBJ1-1 | . | TRBV15 | CATSRRLDRGLKKAFF | TGTGCCACCAGCCGAAGGCTCGACAGGGGCTTAAAGAAAGCTTTCTTT
TRBD1 | TRBJ1-1 | . | TRBV5-1 | CASSPGPGGNTEAFF | TGCGCCAGCAGCCCCGGCCCAGGGGGGAACACTGAAGCTTTCTTT
. | TRBJ2-3 | . | TRBV18 | CASSRPTSSTDTQYF | TGTGCCAGCTCACGACCGACTAGTAGCACAGATACGCAGTATTTT
. | TRBJ2-3 | . | TRBV18 | CASSQNAGGTDTQYF | TGTGCCAGCTCGCAAAATGCAGGGGGCACAGATACGCAGTATTTT
TRBD2 | TRBJ2-3 | . | TRBV11-3 | CASSTRLAGTDTQYF | TGTGCCAGCAGCACCCGACTAGCGGGGACAGATACGCAGTATTTT
. | TRBJ1-1 | . | TRBV28 | CASRTLTGEAFF | TGTGCCAGCAGAACACTTACAGGTGAAGCTTTCTTT
. | TRBJ2-7 | . | TRBV11-2 | CASSPGAPLGEQYF | TGTGCCAGCAGCCCAGGGGCTCCTTTGGGAGAGCAGTACTTC
. | TRBJ2-1 | . | TRBV6-6 | CASSYGSNEQFF | TGTGCCAGCAGTTACGGCAGCAATGAGCAGTTCTTC
TRBD1 | TRBJ2-3 | . | TRBV5-1 | CASSSLTGPLGGTQYF | TGCGCCAGCAGCTCGTTGACAGGGCCCTTGGGCGGTACGCAGTATTTT
TRBD2 | TRBJ2-7 | . | TRBV5-1 | CASSYSAGRDEQYF | TGCGCCAGCAGCTACTCAGCGGGGCGAGACGAGCAGTACTTC
TRBD2 | TRBJ2-1 | . | TRBV6-6 | CASSYSASGGTNEQFF | TGTGCCAGCAGTTACTCGGCTAGCGGGGGTACCAATGAGCAGTTCTTC
TRBD2 | TRBJ2-3 | . | TRBV5-1 | CASSLGAGGLTDTQYF | TGCGCCAGCAGCTTGGGAGCGGGGGGACTCACAGATACGCAGTATTTT
TRBD2 | TRBJ2-1 | . | TRBV3-1/TRBV3-2 | CASSPTTSGVYNEQFF | TGTGCCAGCAGTCCTACAACTAGCGGGGTCTACAATGAGCAGTTCTTC
. | TRBJ2-3 | . | TRBV10-3 | CAISEAGLSTDTQYF | TGTGCCATCAGTGAGGCAGGGCTCAGCACAGATACGCAGTATTTT
TRBD1 | TRBJ2-7 | . | TRBV18 | CASSPATGGYEQYF | TGTGCCAGCTCACCAGCGACAGGGGGGTACGAGCAGTACTTC
. | TRBJ1-5 | . | TRBV18 | CASSPPTGQPQHF | TGTGCCAGCTCACCACCTACAGGACAGCCCCAGCATTTT
TRBD1 | TRBJ2-7 | few | TRBV18 | CASSLRTGATYEQYF | TGTGCCAGCTCACTAAGGACAGGGGCTACCTACGAGCAGTACTTC
. | TRBJ1-4 | . | TRBV27 | CASRSGLVATNEKLFF | TGTGCCAGCAGATCGGGTTTAGTTGCAACTAATGAAAAACTGTTTTTT
TRBD1 | TRBJ1-6 | . | TRBV3-1/TRBV3-2 | CASSQDWRGTAIF | TGTGCCAGCAGCCAAGATTGGCGCGGGACAGCTATATTT
. | TRBJ2-1 | . | TRBV30 | CAWGWVGTWQFF | TGTGCCTGGGGGTGGGTAGGGACATGGCAGTTCTTC
. | TRBJ2-7 | . | TRBV2 | CASSPDTVVYEQYF | TGTGCCAGCAGTCCGGACACTGTGGTTTACGAGCAGTACTTC
TRBD1 | TRBJ2-7 | . | TRBV5-1 | CASSTGQNSYEQYF | TGCGCCAGCAGCACGGGACAGAATTCCTACGAGCAGTACTTC
. | TRBJ1-1 | few | TRBV3-1/TRBV3-2 | CASSYKGGGGLTEAFF | TGTGCCAGCAGCTATAAAGGAGGCGGGGGGTTAACTGAAGCTTTCTTT
TRBD1 | TRBJ1-1 | once | TRBV6-5 | CASRNRGEAFF | TGTGCCAGCAGGAACAGGGGTGAAGCTTTCTTT
. | TRBJ1-2 | . | TRBV28 | CASRLDRLYGYTF | TGTGCTAGCAGACTCGACAGGCTCTATGGCTACACCTTC
. | TRBJ1-2 | . | TRBV6-5 | CASSYGGKGGYTF | TGTGCCAGCAGTTACGGGGGGAAAGGTGGCTACACCTTC
TRBD1 | TRBJ1-2 | . | TRBV12-3/TRBV12-4 | CASSYGQATGYTF | TGTGCCAGCAGTTACGGACAGGCTACGGGCTACACCTTC
. | TRBJ1-3 | . | TRBV7-8 | CASSLRDTPATIYF | TGTGCCAGCAGCTTACGGGACACCCCGGCCACCATATATTTT
. | TRBJ1-2 | . | TRBV7-2 | CASSLGQFYGYTF | TGTGCCAGCAGCTTAGGCCAGTTTTATGGCTACACCTTC
TRBD2 | TRBJ2-3 | . | TRBV5-1 | CASSLGSAGGTDTQYF | TGCGCCAGCAGCTTGGGGTCAGCGGGGGGCACAGATACGCAGTATTTT
. | TRBJ2-1 | . | TRBV6-2/TRBV6-3 | CASSSRLAVNEQFF | TGTGCCAGCAGTTCCCGACTGGCGGTCAATGAGCAGTTCTTC
. | TRBJ2-7 | . | TRBV7-2 | CASSLDYTGFYEQYF | TGTGCCAGCAGCTTAGACTATACAGGGTTCTACGAGCAGTACTTC
TRBD1 | TRBJ2-2 | . | TRBV6-2/TRBV6-3 | CASSYQGHRGQRVPNTGELFF | TGTGCCAGCAGTTACCAGGGGCACAGGGGGCAAAGGGTCCCGAACACCGGGGAGCTGTTTTTT
TRBD1 | TRBJ2-5 | few | TRBV7-6 | CASSSRQGEGETQYF | TGTGCCAGCAGCTCCCGACAGGGTGAGGGAGAGACCCAGTACTTC
. | TRBJ1-1 | . | TRBV11-2 | CASSLERVKNTEAFF | TGTGCCAGCAGCTTAGAGCGGGTAAAGAACACTGAAGCTTTCTTT
. | TRBJ1-2 | . | TRBV4-2 | CASSHTDGQGLYGYTF | TGTGCCAGCAGCCACACGGATGGGCAGGGCCTCTATGGCTACACCTTC
TRBD1 | TRBJ1-6 | . | TRBV7-9 | CASSSNHGTGLDSPLHF | TGTGCCAGCAGCTCAAATCATGGGACAGGGCTGGATTCACCCCTCCACTTT
. | TRBJ2-5 | . | TRBV18 | CASSPPGLKSETQYF | TGTGCCAGCTCACCACCGGGACTCAAGTCGGAGACCCAGTACTTC
TRBD1 | TRBJ1-1 | few | TRBV3-1/TRBV3-2 | CASSTEPGQITAFF | TGTGCCAGCAGCACCGAACCGGGACAGATCACCGCTTTCTTT